The entry that follows covers one TCR beta chain sequence. The germline CDR1 and CDR2 sequences are LNHDA and SQIVND (reference sequence). This CDR3 is built from 15 residues. Trimming removed 3 bases at V and 1 base at J, with 12 bases between. Authors' processing steps: Estimation of nucleated cell counts was performed using reference gene primer amplification. Sequencing used immunoSEQ multiplex PCR; TCRdb keeps in-frame clones, though not all of them. From that table come the V and J calls and clone size; the DNA was used to work out D and trimming. Of about 69,000 clones in the sample, around 77% were seen once. The data are from a study of blood T cell repertoires in COVID-19. Across the whole study: T cells, B-cell-depleted T cells, or PBMCs supplied cDNA or gDNA.

Sequenced sample: peripheral blood. The sequence derives from a man between 60 and 75 years old with acute or convalescent COVID-19. This rearrangement joins TRBV19 to TRBJ1-1; no clear D gene. The CDR3 loop is CASSIGRTTNTEAFF. Written as DNA, the CDR3 is TGTGCCAGTAGTATCGGCAGGACTACGAACACTGAAGCTTTCTTT.